The next 5 T cell receptor beta chains were all read from a single sample in a study of CD8+ T cells in alopecia areata. Investigators isolated RNA and reverse transcribed it into cDNA to act as the sequencing template. The assay was immunoSEQ multiplex PCR, and TCRdb's table has in-frame clones only and misses some. The sample was found to contain roughly 110,000 clones, and every one recurs. Source material: lesional skin. The receptors were sampled from a C3H/HeJ mouse with alopecia areata. Mouse strain MHC haplotype: H2-k.

This clone was detected only a few times. Mouse germline and gene names are used. The CDR3 is cut off 4 residues early in the read; its end comes from the germline J gene. This chain connects TRBV13-1 to TRBJ2-3; 10 bases map to TRBD2. J gave up 2 bases and V 0 bases, and 3 bases lay outside the gene matches. Germline loops: CDR1 NSHNY, CDR2 SYGAGN. The CDR3 has 16 residues. The sequenced CDR3 bases are TGTGCCAGCAGTGATGTACTGGGGGGGGATGCAGAA. Amino acids: CASSDVLGGDAE. The whole CDR3 is CASSDVLGGDAETLYF.

A few counts support this clone. Genes and germline come from the mouse. The read comes to an end 4 residues before the CDR3 does, leaving the germline J gene to fill in the end. Other DNA sequences in the sample encode the same CDR3. The chain carries TRBV13-3 and TRBJ1-2, with D tentatively TRBD1 (5 bases). This CDR3 is built from 13 residues. V lost 5 bases and J 1 base, leaving 9 bases between the germline ends. CDR1 and CDR2 from the germline V gene are NNHDY and SYVADS. CDR3 DNA (partial): TGTGCCAGCAGCCCTCAGGGAAACTCC. Amino acids: CASSPQGNS. The complete CDR3 sequence is CASSPQGNSDYTF.

In this sample, this clone turned up a few times. Gene names and germline refer to mouse. The CDR3 extends 4 residues past the end of the read, so its final part is completed from the germline J gene. The chain links TRBV13-3 to TRBJ2-5; 7 bases align to TRBD2. The germline V gene encodes CDR1 NNHDY and CDR2 SYVADS. The CDR3 runs to 14 residues. V was clipped by 5 bases and J by 0 bases; unmatched bases: 3. CDR3 DNA, as far as it was read: TGTGCCAGCAGGGACTGGAGTAACCAAGAC. The encoded protein is CASRDWSNQD. The complete CDR3 reads CASRDWSNQDTQYF.

This clone has just a few counts. The genes are named according to mouse. The DNA ends 4 residues before the CDR3 does, and the rest of the CDR3 is filled in from the germline J gene. The V and J genes are TRBV13-2 and TRBJ1-2; TRBD1 might be the D (6 bases). The V gene lost 1 base and the J gene lost 0 bases, with 16 bases spanning the gap. This CDR3 contains 17 residues. Germline CDR1 is NNHNN and CDR2 is SYGAGS (reference sequence). The covered CDR3 bases are TGTGCCAGCGGTGATCTGGGGGCGCGGGGGGCAAACTCC. Translating gives CASGDLGARGANS. The whole CDR3 sequence is CASGDLGARGANSDYTF.

On this clone: The gene symbols are mouse symbols. The read ends 4 residues early relative to the CDR3; the germline J gene fills the gap. This chain joins TRBV13-2 and TRBJ2-3; D tentatively fits TRBD1 or TRBD2 (5 bases each). The ends were cut back, 3 bases at V and 3 bases at J, with 11 bases in the middle. The CDR3 length is 14 residues. Looked up from germline, CDR1 is NNHNN and CDR2 is SYGAGS (reference sequence). The CDR3 sequence is CASGGGFGAETLYF. Incomplete CDR3 DNA: TGTGCCAGCGGTGGGGGGTTTGGAGCAGAA.